The 26 T cell receptor beta chains presented below share a single source sample, sequenced in a study of blood T cell repertoires in COVID-19 (dated by TCRdb to 2019 to 2021). The library came from the immunoSEQ multiplex PCR assay. Here the immuneACCESS table is served through TCRdb, limited to in-frame sequences with V and J called. Missing clones are a known gap in these copies; in checked studies unresolved V genes cover under half, and the rest lacks a known reason. The sample table shows 150,000 to 200,000 clones, and roughly 85% are seen once. Around 5.2% of the sample is held by the ten biggest clonotypes. The material sequenced was peripheral blood. These receptors were obtained from a woman between 25 and 40 years old with acute or convalescent COVID-19.

The chain is built from TRBV6-6 and TRBJ2-4; 9 bases agree with TRBD2. This CDR3 is 14 amino acids long. The germline gives CDR1 MNHNY, CDR2 SVGAGI (reference sequence). After removal of 6 bases from V and 7 bases from J, the junction contained 7 bases not matched to a gene. This chain's CDR3 is CASRPAGGFNIQYF. The DNA of the CDR3 is TGTGCCAGCAGGCCAGCGGGGGGATTTAACATTCAGTACTTC.

The gene calls are TRBV20-1 and TRBJ1-1; D is uncertain. The CDR3 consists of 11 residues. Germline V lookup: CDR1 DFQATT, CDR2 SNEGSKA (reference sequence). In nucleotides, the CDR3 is TGCAGCTCGCGGGGAAACACTGAAGCTTTCTTT. It yields the protein CSSRGNTEAFF.

A few counts support this clone. V and J are TRBV11-2 and TRBJ2-1; D is possibly TRBD1 (6 bases). Per germline, CDR1 SGHAT and CDR2 FQNNGV. The CDR3 has 14 amino acids. Trimming shortened V by 2 bases and J by 8 bases, and 13 bases separated the two germline ends. The CDR3, as DNA: TGTGCCAGCAGCTTATGGACAGCAGGTGATGAGCAGTTCTTC. It translates to CASSLWTAGDEQFF.

This chain links TRBV28 with TRBJ1-5; 8 positions agree with TRBD1. V was pared by 7 bases and J by 2 bases, with 13 bases of the junction left unmatched. This CDR3 comprises 17 residues. From germline, CDR1 is MDHEN and CDR2 SYDVKM. CDR3 sequence reads: CASTPETGVRGNQPQHF. The CDR3 coding sequence is TGTGCCAGCACCCCCGAGACAGGGGTCCGGGGCAATCAGCCCCAGCATTTT.

V and J are TRBV6-6 and TRBJ1-2; 12 positions match TRBD1. The germline V gene has CDR1 MNHNY and CDR2 SVGAGI (reference sequence). This CDR3 comprises 16 residues. The V and J ends lost 0 bases and 5 bases, in that order; junction bases with no gene match: 4. Here the CDR3 reads CASSYSKGQGAYGYTF. Written as DNA, the CDR3 is TGTGCCAGCAGTTACTCCAAGGGACAGGGGGCGTATGGCTACACCTTC.

This clone was seen a handful of times. This chain uses TRBV5-6 with TRBJ2-7, with a weak D call TRBD2 (5 bases). Trimming took off 6 bases at V and 0 bases at J, with 10 bases between the two ends. The CDR3 is made up of 13 amino acids. The V gene's germline CDR1 is SGHDT and CDR2 YYEEEE. The DNA for the CDR3 is TGTGCCAGCAAGCGGCCCAGCTCCTACGAGCAGTACTTC. Its protein product is CASKRPSSYEQYF.

The chain has TRBV19 and TRBJ2-1, with 8 bases fitting TRBD2. V gave up 2 bases and J gave up 7 bases; unmatched junction bases: 7. The CDR3 is made up of 15 amino acids. Germline CDR1 reads LNHDA; CDR2 reads SQIVND (reference sequence). DNA of the CDR3: TGTGCCAGTAGTATAACCGCACCGGGGGGGAATGAGCAGTTCTTC. This encodes CASSITAPGGNEQFF.

The chain combines TRBV2 with TRBJ2-2, with 12 bases matching TRBD2. Trimming at V came to 4 bases and at J to 7 bases, leaving 10 bases not matched to a gene. CDR1 SNHLY and CDR2 FYNNEI come from the germline V gene. The CDR3 covers 17 residues. CDR3 bases: TGTGCCAGCAGTGGGCCTAGCGGGAGGGCGCGCGACGGGGAGCTGTTTTTT. This encodes CASSGPSGRARDGELFF.

The chain employs TRBV13 and TRBJ2-7; tentative D call: TRBD1 (6 bases). Germline V gene sequence: CDR1 PRHDT, CDR2 FYEKMQ (reference sequence). The CDR3 has 13 amino acids. V shed 4 bases and J shed 7 bases, with 14 bases lying between them. The chain's CDR3 is CASSSRGTGEQYF. The CDR3 region has the DNA TGTGCCAGCAGCTCCAGGGGTACGGGGGAGCAGTACTTC.

On this clone itself: Different DNA sequences within this sample yield the same CDR3. The J gene is TRBJ1-2, the V gene TRBV19; D is perhaps TRBD1 (6 bases). Trimming stripped 9 bases from V and 6 bases from J, with 14 bases between. The CDR3 loop spans 12 amino acids. The germline V gene encodes CDR1 LNHDA and CDR2 SQIVND (reference sequence). This chain's CDR3 is CASTFRGDGYTF. The CDR3 coding sequence is TGTGCCAGCACTTTCAGGGGCGATGGCTACACCTTC.

The gene calls are TRBV10-3 and TRBJ1-4; a weak D match, TRBD1 (6 bases). Germline CDR1 is ENHRY and CDR2 is SYGVKD. This CDR3 is built from 15 residues. Trimming took off 10 bases at V and 5 bases at J, with 20 bases between the two ends. Here the CDR3 reads CASRLGGALNEKLFF. The CDR3 DNA reads TGTGCCAGCCGACTAGGGGGGGCGCTGAATGAAAAACTGTTTTTT.

The chain employs TRBV28 and TRBJ1-6; D possibly corresponds to TRBD1 (5 bases). This CDR3 comprises 15 residues. The V end was cut by 2 bases, the J end by 7 bases, with 12 bases between. The germline V gene encodes CDR1 MDHEN and CDR2 SYDVKM. The CDR3, as DNA: TGTGCCAGCAGTTTAATCGACAGCCGGAATTCACCCCTCCACTTT. It translates to CASSLIDSRNSPLHF. Supplemented by reference TRBV28 and TRBJ1-6, the full variable domain reads DVKVTQSSRYLVKRTGEKVFLECVQDMDHENMFWYRQDPGLGLRLIYFSYDVKMKEKGDIPEGYSVSREKKERFSLILESASTNQTSMYLCASSLIDSRNSPLHFGNGTRLTVT.

The CDR3, as DNA: TGTGCCACCAGCAGAGCCGGGACAGGCCTCACTGAAGCTTTCTTT. This sequence encodes CATSRAGTGLTEAFF. V is TRBV15 and J is TRBJ1-1; 8 bases match TRBD1. Germline lookup yields CDR1 LNHNV and CDR2 YYDKDF (reference sequence). With 1 base clipped from V and 4 bases from J, the junction kept 5 bases outside the gene matches. The CDR3 is 15 amino acids.

The chain has TRBV28 and TRBJ1-5; D is unresolved. The germline V gene has CDR1 MDHEN and CDR2 SYDVKM. The CDR3 consists of 14 residues. Deletions cut 4 bases from V and 3 bases from J, with 10 bases between. CDR3 protein: CASSSRGNNQPQHF. The CDR3, as DNA: TGTGCCAGCAGTTCCCGGGGAAACAATCAGCCCCAGCATTTT. Full variable domain (outside the CDR3, taken from reference TRBV28 and TRBJ1-5): DVKVTQSSRYLVKRTGEKVFLECVQDMDHENMFWYRQDPGLGLRLIYFSYDVKMKEKGDIPEGYSVSREKKERFSLILESASTNQTSMYLCASSSRGNNQPQHFGDGTRLSIL.

The chain carries TRBV15 and TRBJ1-5; D may be TRBD1 (6 bases). The germline CDR1 and CDR2 sequences are LNHNV and YYDKDF (reference sequence). Trimming cost V 0 bases and J 5 bases, with 11 bases left between them. There are 15 residues in the CDR3. The CDR3 DNA is TGTGCCACCAGCAGAGATGTAGGGGGTTATCAGCCCCAGCATTTT. Its translation is CATSRDVGGYQPQHF.

The CDR3 sequence: CASSLSPWGDGYTF. CDR3 nucleotides: TGTGCCAGCAGTTTATCCCCCTGGGGGGATGGCTACACCTTC. The chain couples TRBV27 to TRBJ1-2; D is perhaps TRBD1 (5 bases). Deletions cut 0 bases from V and 6 bases from J, with 11 bases between. Germline CDR1 and CDR2: MNHEY and SMNVEV (reference sequence). The CDR3 consists of 14 residues.

This rearrangement joins TRBV4-1 to TRBJ2-5; 10 bases line up with TRBD2. Germline lookup yields CDR1 MGHRA and CDR2 YSYEKL. The CDR3 is 14 amino acids. Trimming at V came to 4 bases and at J to 5 bases, leaving 4 bases not matched to a gene. CDR3 residues: CASSRPGLAETQYF. CDR3 sequence (DNA): TGCGCCAGCAGCCGCCCGGGACTAGCGGAGACCCAGTACTTC.

The chain carries TRBV15 and TRBJ2-6; 9 bases are a match to TRBD1. With 1 base clipped from V and 0 bases from J, the junction kept 4 bases outside the gene matches. Germline CDR1 LNHNV, CDR2 YYDKDF (reference sequence). The length of the CDR3 is 18 residues. CDR3 region: CATSRVGTGTSGANVLTF. The CDR3 nucleotides are TGTGCCACCAGCAGAGTAGGGACAGGGACCTCTGGGGCCAACGTCCTGACTTTC.

The chain uses TRBV30 and TRBJ1-5, with D possibly TRBD1 on 6 matching bases. The CDR3 is 17 amino acids. V lost 0 bases and J lost 0, with 15 bases in between. Germline V gene lookup returns CDR1 GTSNPN and CDR2 SVGIG (reference sequence). The CDR3 nucleotides read TGTGCCTGGAGTGTTCGGGGTCTGGGACATAGCAATCAGCCCCAGCATTTT. This gives the protein CAWSVRGLGHSNQPQHF.

The CDR3 nucleotides read TGCAGTGCTAGTTTTGGGGACAGGGGGGCAGATACGCAGTATTTT. Translating it yields CSASFGDRGADTQYF. The chain has TRBV20-1 and TRBJ2-3; 11 bases align to TRBD1. V was clipped by 3 bases and J by 4 bases; unmatched bases: 6. The CDR3 totals 15 residues. Looked up from germline, CDR1 is DFQATT and CDR2 is SNEGSKA (reference sequence).

The chain combines TRBV7-2 with TRBJ2-7, with 7 bases matching TRBD1. CDR1 and CDR2 (germline): SGHTA, FQGNSA. The CDR3 covers 14 residues. V shed 5 bases and J 4 bases; nucleotides not matched to a gene: 8. CDR3 sequence (DNA): TGTGCCAGCAGCCCCGGGACAGTAGAATACGAGCAGTACTTC. This sequence encodes CASSPGTVEYEQYF.

This chain uses TRBV4-3 with TRBJ1-1, with D hard to call. Germline loops: CDR1 LGHNA, CDR2 YSLEER. Trimming stripped 1 base from V and 5 bases from J, with 17 bases between. The CDR3 length is 16 residues. The CDR3 DNA reads as TGCGCCAGCAGCCAAGGTTGGCGGGGTTGGAATACTGAAGCTTTCTTT. Encoded protein: CASSQGWRGWNTEAFF.

The rearrangement links TRBV23-1 to TRBJ1-2; D call uncertain. TRBV23-1 is an open reading frame, and its role is uncertain. This CDR3 has 16 amino acids. Trimming stripped 0 bases from V and 1 base from J, with 12 bases between. For the CDR3, the DNA is TGCGCCAGCAGTCAATCCGATGGGCAGGTTAACTATGGCTACACCTTC. It codes for CASSQSDGQVNYGYTF.

J is TRBJ2-3 and V is TRBV6-2 or TRBV6-3, with 11 bases lining up with TRBD2. Trimming at V came to 6 bases and at J to 0 bases, leaving 14 bases not matched to a gene. The CDR3 extends over 19 amino acids. Germline V gene lookup returns CDR1 MNHEY and CDR2 SVGEGT. CDR3 nucleotides: TGTGCCAGCAGCCCTAAATTACCCACTAGCGGGAGTAGCACAGATACGCAGTATTTT. It specifies CASSPKLPTSGSSTDTQYF.

The rearrangement joins TRBV12-3 or TRBV12-4 to TRBJ1-4, with TRBD1 matching over 10 bases. Losses at the gene ends were 6 bases for V and 8 bases for J; bases not matched to a gene: 3. The CDR3 totals 13 residues. CDR3 in amino acids: CASRTGGVEKLFF. CDR3 DNA: TGTGCCAGCAGGACAGGGGGCGTCGAAAAACTGTTTTTT.

This clone was found once. The chain's CDR3 is CASSPGQGARNGYTF. CDR3 sequence (DNA): TGTGCCAGCAGCCCGGGACAGGGGGCGAGAAATGGCTACACCTTC. V usage is TRBV7-9 and J usage is TRBJ1-2; 12 bases line up with TRBD1. J was trimmed by 6 bases and V by 5 bases; bases with no gene match: 7. The CDR3 is made up of 15 amino acids. The germline V gene has CDR1 SEHNR and CDR2 FQNEAQ (reference sequence).